This T cell receptor (beta chain) was obtained from a study of cytomegalovirus exposure and HLA in healthy donors (dated by TCRdb to 2016 to 2017). With regard to the full study: An earlier analysis of around 600 of the donors reported 250 to 350 Gb of sequence data and 117 million unique TCR beta sequences from 150 million to 200 million T cells. Roughly 300 gigabases of sequencing data and 70 million to 85 million unique TCR sequences were included in an early release covering 550 to 800 HLA-typed donors. Of the roughly 400 genotyped donors, about 84% fell in the genetic ancestry cluster associated with self-reported Caucasian donors. The study aimed to test whether cataloging public T cell receptors could reveal signatures of past pathogen exposure. The study profiled the T cell repertoires of approximately 700 subjects by immunosequencing and related them to cytomegalovirus serostatus. Along with the roughly 670-subject first cohort, a separate validation cohort of 120 different subjects was used. High-throughput TCR immunosequencing, statistical association of individual TCRs with disease status, and machine learning were combined to predict cytomegalovirus infection status. In a later analysis, previously published TCR beta repertoires from about 670 donors were re-analyzed and high-resolution HLA genotyping was added so that TCR occurrence patterns could be studied. The later analysis used no new phenotypic data to find candidate immune exposures, relying instead on TCR beta sequences and their occurrence across donors. To decide whether each TCR beta V gene segment behaved as functional or pseudogenic, an earlier analysis of fewer than 750 of the donors relied on high-throughput TCR beta sequencing. Donor age, sex, ethnicity and CMV serostatus were compiled together with the repertoire data. A later genetic analysis used genome-wide SNP genotypes for about 65% of the roughly 700 donors, treating that subset as a discovery cohort. Every repertoire in the discovery cohort had been generated on one and the same sequencing platform. Class I and class II HLA loci were covered by the typing at four-digit resolution. Typing coverage varied by locus: roughly 629-640 donors for A, B, C, DRB1 and DQB1; about 520 for DQA1; more than 600 for DPA1; fewer than 480 for DPB1. Because of strong linkage in the cohort, roughly 5 DR-DQ haplotypes were treated as single units for association and clustering. Among some 400 genotyped donors of the cohort, an average of about 220,000 unique TCR beta nucleotide sequences was sequenced per donor, of which about 18% were non-productive. Overall study outcomes, separate from this receptor: In an earlier analysis of roughly 500 of the donors, most TCR beta V segments appeared in productive rearrangements about 87% or about 30% of the time, broadly matching IMGT annotations. Only TCR beta chains were sequenced in this cohort, and the absence of alpha or paired-chain data limited detectable features. Specific HLA alleles were associated with 16,951 TCR beta sequences at a false discovery rate of 0.05 in a later analysis. According to the authors, the approach could potentially be generalized to other disease states and immunological phenotypes. An association between a missense DCLRE1C variant and V-gene and J-gene trimming of TCR beta chains was found in a later genetic analysis and replicated in an independent cohort. A later genetic analysis reported fewer N-insertions in productive TCRs among donors in an Asian-associated ancestry cluster than the roughly 700-donor mean. Correlated functional status among segregating V segments might reflect linkage disequilibrium, but an unknown experimental factor could not be ruled out. Some IMGT-functional V segments, including TRBV6-2 and TRBV6-3, could not be told apart with the 87-base-pair reads, so those segments were excluded. In the study, about 150 TCR beta chains were listed as associated with cytomegalovirus. In vitro tests confirmed that a few of the cytomegalovirus-associated TCR beta chains recognize cytomegalovirus antigens. Presence/absence analyses assumed roughly uniform sequencing depth across donors, an assumption that may not hold. Several of the top co-occurrence clusters appeared to be linked to parvovirus B19, influenza, CMV and Epstein-Barr virus, according to a later analysis. Cytomegalovirus status was reported to be diagnosed by the classifier with high specificity and sensitivity in both the original and validation cohorts. Most CMV-associated TCR beta chains appeared to be HLA-restricted in a later analysis, and the HLA associations seemed to be driven largely by CMV exposure. A further reported finding was that TCR beta sequences accurately predicted the HLA-A and HLA-B alleles for most subjects in the first cohort. Because counts were too low, fewer than 20 rarely observed V segments, including chromosome 9 orphons, were excluded from the earlier analysis of some 590 of the donors. Because HLA typing was unavailable for some donors at each locus, only the typed subset was used in association tests. In a later analysis, TCR association rates were found to vary across HLA loci, with the most associated TCRs seen for DRB1 alleles and the fewest for HLA-C alleles. The sequencing pipeline was judged likely to have produced a cluster of highly shared sequence variants as a technical artifact. While some public TCRs were present in many individuals, most TCR sequences turned up only very rarely across donors. CMV serostatus was the only immune exposure information available for the cohort. Assigning TCR associations to individual alleles was difficult when HLA alleles, especially DR and DQ, strongly co-occurred. In a later analysis, HLA-associated TCR beta chains showed more clonal expansion and lower generation probabilities than non-associated chains that were equally common.

Trimming removed 3 bases from V and 4 bases from J, leaving 14 bases between the germline ends. Sequences MRHNA (CDR1) and SNTAGT (CDR2) are obtained from the germline V gene. The CDR3 numbers 15 residues from cysteine through phenylalanine. The only DNA kept is the CDR3, 45 bases in frame from the first base. The library was generated by the immunoSEQ multiplex PCR assay. The multiplex PCR relied on a mix of 60 forward primers for TCR Vbeta segments and 13 reverse primers for TCR Jbeta segments. The CDR3 region of rearranged TCR beta genes was amplified from genomic DNA with a multiplex PCR assay. Amplified TCR beta libraries were sequenced as 87-base-pair reads on the Illumina HiSeq System. From the authors' description of their analysis: Across the roughly 600 repertoires, a later analysis counted approximately 75 million unique TCR beta chains, approximately 12 million of which were shared by at least two donors. To remove PCR and sequencing errors, raw reads were error-corrected and collapsed into unique sequences using a nearest-neighbor algorithm that merged closely related sequences. Alignment of CDR3 sequences to IMGT reference sequences was used to assign V, D and J gene segments. For a sequence to be retained, a match of at least six nucleotides to both a V gene segment and a J gene segment was required. A rearrangement was called productive if the CDR3 had no stop codons and remained in frame with V and J, and every other rearrangement was called non-productive. CDR3 was defined by IMGT convention, running from the second conserved V-encoded cysteine to the conserved J-encoded phenylalanine. The earlier analysis of approximately 500 of the donors excluded sequences that lacked an unambiguous match to a single V gene segment. An earlier analysis of just under 600 of the donors called V segments functional above 56.7% productive rearrangements and segregating when the between-donor standard deviation exceeded 5%. A statistical classification framework was built for diagnosing cytomegalovirus status from the catalog of TCR beta chain sequences. V and J gene assignment, in a later analysis, came from comparing TCR nucleotide sequences with IMGT/GENE-DB human TR gene sequences. A later analysis assigned CDR3 sequences and most-parsimonious VDJ recombination scenarios with the TCRdist pipeline. A later analysis defined each TCR beta chain by its CDR3 amino acid sequence plus V-gene family, and excluded reads lacking a unique V-gene family. As a way to deal with suspected cross-contamination and a sequencing artifact, a later analysis dropped nearly 600 nucleotide sequences that were highly shared and had low generation probability. For each public chain, a later analysis derived a clonal expansion index from normalized ranks of inferred template counts within each repertoire. Generation probabilities in a later analysis came from a VDJ recombination model fitted to out-of-frame rearrangements, and those results were checked against IGoR. Hypergeometric tests were used in a later analysis to score TCR-TCR, TCR-HLA and TCR-CMV co-occurrence, with a repertoire-size bias correction applied to the TCR pairs. False discovery rates were estimated in a later analysis by permuting HLA or CMV assignments 20 times. In a later analysis, co-occurring TCRs were grouped using DBSCAN, and TCRdist sequence similarity was added for clustering within HLA-allele-positive subsets. Repertoires with fewer than 30,000 or more than 120,000 public chains were left out of co-occurrence clustering, as were four to six repertoires with anomalous nucleotide sharing. TCRdb retrieved this table from immuneACCESS and kept in-frame rearrangements only. Not all clones are present; in checked studies, unresolved V genes account for under half, and no reason is known for the remainder. That table gives V, J and clone size, and the DNA gave D and trimming. The sample table contains more than 150,000 clones; only one count was recorded for just under 80% of them. 1.9% of the sample is held by the ten biggest clonotypes.

In total, just over 650 healthy bone marrow donors made up the cohort. At the time of sampling, all cohort members were nominally healthy, though unrecorded immune exposures were likely present. The donor tested CMV seronegative and was one of the 352 seronegative cohort members. Each donor provided a peripheral blood sample, and peripheral blood mononuclear cells were used for TCR beta sequencing. The Qiagen DNeasy Blood Extraction Kit was used to extract genomic DNA from the blood cell samples. Turning to this clone: Its antigen is unknown. Per-nucleotide qualities are absent, and no much larger clonotype sits a single base away.

Material: PBMCs. The receptor comes from a woman aged 30 to 39 in good health and CMV-seronegative. The receptor chain draws on TRBV6-4 and TRBJ2-3; matching of 7 bases hints at TRBD2 as the D gene. The DNA sequence reads TGTGCCAGCAGTGAAAGGGGGGGCCAAGCAGATACGCAGTATTTT. Protein translation: CASSERGGQADTQYF.